This T cell receptor beta chain was documented in a study of T cells in Graves' hyperthyroidism and ophthalmopathy. Findings of the study overall: The blood repertoire included most of the expanded thyroid clonotypes above 0.001.

The CDR3 is 16 amino acids. V lost 6 bases and J lost 0, with 17 bases in between. CDR1 and CDR2 (germline): SGHNT, YENEEA. It was RNA transcripts that yielded the amplified TCR beta CDR3 regions. During a first-round RT-PCR of the TCR CDR3, the HTBI primer set was used. TCRdb re-called the multiplex PCR reads through MiXCR, storing one row per CDR3 protein. The sample holds about 400,000 distinct CDR3 sequences, approximately 14% seen once. This clonotype was recorded at least ten times. Its specificity is unknown. This chain links TRBV11-3 with TRBJ1-1, with D unresolved. The receptor was derived from a woman aged 18-29 years with Graves' hyperthyroidism. Sequencing was performed on blood. The CDR3 DNA is TGTGCCAGCAGTTCTCCTGAGGCAGGCGTGAACACTGAAGCTTTCTTT. Encoded protein: CASSSPEAGVNTEAFF. Together with reference TRBV11-3 and TRBJ1-1, the CDR3 gives the full variable domain: EAGVVQSPRYKIIEKKQPVAFWCNPISGHNTLYWYLQNLGQGPELLIRYENEEAVDDSQLPKDRFSAERLKGVDSTLKIQPAELGDSAVYLCASSSPEAGVNTEAFFGQGTRLTVV.